The rows below give T cell receptor beta chains drawn from one sample of a study of T-cell reconstitution after alpha-beta-depleted transplantation in children. TCRdb analysed the PCR reads with MiXCR anew, one entry per CDR3 protein. The sample yields around 94,000 distinct CDR3 sequences, around 6.1% seen once. The source material was PBMCs, mostly from graft donor cells, sampled 60 days after TCRalphabeta/CD19-depleted stem cell transplant. All receptors come from a female patient aged 2-9 years who had a stem cell transplant for Fanconi anemia, so the T cells may come from the graft donor. Both conserved end residues are part of each CDR3. The D gene is left open where the match is weak. A row's size may be missing; if present it is once, few, many or a size class.

>few|TRBJ2-7|TRBV19|TRBD1
TGTGCCAGTGAAGGACAGGGTTCCTACGAGCAGTACTTC
CASEGQGSYEQYF
>many|TRBJ2-1|TRBV7-2|TRBD2
TGTGCCAGCAGCTTAGTAACTAGCGGTGGGGAGCAGTTCTTC
CASSLVTSGGEQFF
>many|TRBJ2-5|TRBV7-3|.
TGTGCCAGCAGCTTAACGGGAGTCTCCCAAGAGACCCAGTACTTC
CASSLTGVSQETQYF
>many|TRBJ2-3|TRBV5-1|.
TGCGCCAGCAGCTTGTCTACGACTAGCACAGATACGCAGTATTTT
CASSLSTTSTDTQYF
>many|TRBJ2-2|TRBV5-1|TRBD2
TGCGCCAGCAGCGCCGGACTAGAGAGCACGAACACCGGGGAGCTGTTTTTT
CASSAGLESTNTGELFF
>.|TRBJ2-1|TRBV28|TRBD1
TGTGCCAGCAGTTCTTATTTGTCTGCCGGGACAGGTTCGAACAATGAGCAGTTCTTC
CASSSYLSAGTGSNNEQFF
>.|TRBJ2-5|TRBV7-2|TRBD2
TGTGCCAGCAGCTGGGTGGCGGGGGGGTACCAAGAGACCCAGTACTTC
CASSWVAGGYQETQYF
>.|TRBJ2-3|TRBV4-2|.
TGTGCCAGCAGCCCTCCAGAGAGCGGACTTTACACAGATACGCAGTATTTT
CASSPPESGLYTDTQYF
>few|TRBJ1-2|TRBV7-3|TRBD1
TGTGCCAGCAGCGAAGGGGGACAGGGGGCGCAAGGCTACACCTTC
CASSEGGQGAQGYTF
>many|TRBJ2-2|TRBV5-1|TRBD2
TGCGCCAGCAGCTTGGGGGGACTAGCGGGCACCGGGGAGCTGTTTTTT
CASSLGGLAGTGELFF
>many|TRBJ1-5|TRBV12-3/TRBV12-4|.
TGTGCCAGCAGTTTAGGTCGTAATCAGCCCCAGCATTTT
CASSLGRNQPQHF
>many|TRBJ1-2|TRBV12-3/TRBV12-4|.
TGTGCCAGCAGTTTTAAGCCCTATGGCTACACCTTC
CASSFKPYGYTF
>.|TRBJ1-6|TRBV30|.
TGTGCCTGGATGGACCCCGGAAGGGCAAATTCACCCCTCCACTTT
CAWMDPGRANSPLHF
>many|TRBJ2-2|TRBV12-3/TRBV12-4|.
TGTGCCAGCAGCCCCAGTATAAGCTTGGGGGAGCTGTTTTTT
CASSPSISLGELFF
>.|TRBJ2-2|TRBV18|.
TGTGCCAGCTCGGGGTACTTGACAGCTTCGAACACCGGGGAGCTGTTTTTT
CASSGYLTASNTGELFF
>many|TRBJ2-2|TRBV12-3/TRBV12-4|TRBD2
TGTGCCAGCAGTTTGTTCGGGGGGATGAAGACCGGGGAGCTGTTTTTT
CASSLFGGMKTGELFF
>.|TRBJ2-2|TRBV5-6|TRBD2
TGTGCCAGCAGGCTAGCGGGGGGCAACACCGGGGAGCTGTTTTTT
CASRLAGGNTGELFF
>many|TRBJ2-7|TRBV7-9|TRBD2
TGTGCCAGCAGCTCTGAGCGGGGGGAATACGAGCAGTACTTC
CASSSERGEYEQYF
>many|TRBJ2-1|TRBV28|.
TGTGCCAGCAGTTTCCGGGACCTTTTCAATGAGCAGTTCTTC
CASSFRDLFNEQFF
>.|TRBJ1-5|TRBV27|.
TGTGCCAGCAGTCCGTCAGGGGTTCAGCCCCAGCATTTT
CASSPSGVQPQHF
>many|TRBJ2-7|TRBV28|TRBD1
TGTGCCAGCAGAACAGGGGGCTCCTACGAGCAGTACTTC
CASRTGGSYEQYF
>many|TRBJ2-5|TRBV9|.
TGTGCCAGCAGCGTAGCTTCCCAAGAGACCCAGTACTTC
CASSVASQETQYF
>many|TRBJ2-1|TRBV9|.
TGTGCCAGCAGCGTAGTGGCGGAGAGCTCCTACAATGAGCAGTTCTTC
CASSVVAESSYNEQFF
>many|TRBJ2-7|TRBV5-1|.
TGCGCCAGCAGCTTCTATGGGGGGATCTCCTACGAGCAGTACTTC
CASSFYGGISYEQYF
>many|TRBJ2-7|TRBV28|.
TGTGCCAGCACCCAAGGGGGGGGCCCTACCTACGAGCAGTACTTC
CASTQGGGPTYEQYF
>many|TRBJ1-1|TRBV29-1|TRBD1
TGCAGCTGTGGGACAGATATGAACACTGAAGCTTTCTTT
CSCGTDMNTEAFF
>.|TRBJ2-2|TRBV6-1|.
TGTGCCAGCAGGGGAGTAGTTAACACCGGGGAGCTGTTTTTT
CASRGVVNTGELFF
>many|TRBJ2-3|TRBV4-2|.
TGTGCCAGCACCGACACAGATACGCAGTATTTT
CASTDTDTQYF
>many|TRBJ2-1|TRBV29-1|.
TGCAGCGTTGTAGGCTGGATCAATGAGCAGTTCTTC
CSVVGWINEQFF
>few|TRBJ2-3|TRBV5-6|.
TGTGCCAGCAGCTTTGGGGGCGAGGATACGCAGTATTTT
CASSFGGEDTQYF
>many|TRBJ2-3|TRBV7-2|TRBD2
TGTGCCAGCAGCTTAGCGATAGCGGGGGGGCGGTCAGATACGCAGTATTTT
CASSLAIAGGRSDTQYF
>.|TRBJ2-1|TRBV20-1|TRBD2
TGCAGTGCGAAGTCCGGGACTAGCGGGAGCGAGCACAACAATGAGCAGTTCTTC
CSAKSGTSGSEHNNEQFF
>many|TRBJ2-3|TRBV12-3/TRBV12-4|.
TGTGCCAGCAGTTCGGAGATAGAGGATACGCAGTATTTT
CASSSEIEDTQYF
>many|TRBJ2-3|TRBV7-9|.
TGTGCCAGCAGTCCATTGGCAGATACGCAGTATTTT
CASSPLADTQYF
>many|TRBJ2-3|TRBV7-3|TRBD2
TGTGCCAGCAGCTTAACTAGCGGGAGCACAGATACGCAGTATTTT
CASSLTSGSTDTQYF
>many|TRBJ2-2|TRBV2|.
TGTGCCAGCACTACAGGCGCGCGCGGGGAGCTGTTTTTT
CASTTGARGELFF
>many|TRBJ1-6|TRBV7-9|.
TGTGCCAGCAGCTTGTTAGTTACGAGGTCACCCCTCCACTTT
CASSLLVTRSPLHF
>many|TRBJ2-7|TRBV9|TRBD1
TGTGCCAGCAGCGGTAACCCGGACAGGGAGAATCCCCACGAGCAGTACTTC
CASSGNPDRENPHEQYF
>many|TRBJ1-3|TRBV5-1|.
TGCGCCAGCAGCTTGGATACGGGAAACACCATATATTTT
CASSLDTGNTIYF
>.|TRBJ2-3|TRBV4-1|TRBD2
TGCGCCAGCGAGCCGGCGCTAGCGGGAGCAGCAGATACGCAGTATTTT
CASEPALAGAADTQYF
>many|TRBJ2-7|TRBV28|.
TGTGCCAGCAGTTTTAGGAGGGACTACGAGCAGTACTTC
CASSFRRDYEQYF
>.|TRBJ1-5|TRBV28|.
TGTGCCAGCAGTTTGGGGGGCCAGGGAGGTCAGCCCCAGCATTTT
CASSLGGQGGQPQHF
>few|TRBJ2-1|TRBV6-5|TRBD2
TGTGCCAGCAGCGGCCGAGGGACTAGCGGAAACAATGAGCAGTTCTTC
CASSGRGTSGNNEQFF
>.|TRBJ2-7|TRBV30|.
TGTGCCTGGAGTGGGGGAGTTGGTGTTTACGAGCAGTACTTC
CAWSGGVGVYEQYF
>many|TRBJ2-1|TRBV10-3|TRBD2
TGTGCCATCAGGGATCTAGCGGGCAAAAGCTCCTACAATGAGCAGTTCTTC
CAIRDLAGKSSYNEQFF
>many|TRBJ2-3|TRBV24-1|TRBD1
TGTGCCACCAGTGACCCTCAGGGGGCGCTTGCAGATACGCAGTATTTT
CATSDPQGALADTQYF
>many|TRBJ1-5|TRBV2|.
TGTGCCAGCAGTCCGGGAAATCAGCCCCAGCATTTT
CASSPGNQPQHF
>few|TRBJ1-2|TRBV20-1|TRBD1
TGCAGTGCTACACTACAGGGGGCGATCTATGGCTACACCTTC
CSATLQGAIYGYTF
>many|TRBJ1-1|TRBV29-1|TRBD1
TGCAGCGCCCATCAGGGGGTAATGAACACTGAAGCTTTCTTT
CSAHQGVMNTEAFF
>.|TRBJ2-6|TRBV28|TRBD1
TGTGCCAGCAGTCCGGGACAGCCTAACTCTGGGGCCAACGTCCTGACTTTC
CASSPGQPNSGANVLTF
>few|TRBJ1-6|TRBV10-1|.
TGCGCCAGCAGTGAACAGGGTGGCTCACCCCTCCACTTT
CASSEQGGSPLHF
>many|TRBJ2-7|TRBV5-1|.
TGCGCCAGCAGCATGTCCTACGAGCAGTACTTC
CASSMSYEQYF
>few|TRBJ2-1|TRBV20-1|.
TGCAGTGCTAGAGATCGGGGTTTAAAGGTGCCAAATGAGCAGTTCTTC
CSARDRGLKVPNEQFF
>many|TRBJ2-3|TRBV29-1|.
TGCAGCATCCGACTCGTGGATACGCAGTATTTT
CSIRLVDTQYF
>many|TRBJ2-2|TRBV2|TRBD1
TGTGCCAGCAGGAACAGGGGAGTGGGCACCGGGGAGCTGTTTTTT
CASRNRGVGTGELFF
>many|TRBJ2-5|TRBV30|TRBD1
TGTGCCTGGAGGGCGTCTTTGTGGACAGGGGTCCAAGAGACCCAGTACTTC
CAWRASLWTGVQETQYF
>.|TRBJ2-2|TRBV5-3|.
TGTGCCATGAGCTTGTTACCGCTCAGCGGGGAGCTGTTTTTT
CAMSLLPLSGELFF
>many|TRBJ2-5|TRBV6-5|.
TGTGCCAGCAGTTACTCGATTTTTGGGACCCAGTACTTC
CASSYSIFGTQYF
>many|TRBJ2-1|TRBV6-1|TRBD2
TGTGCCAGCAGGACTAGCGCGTACAATGAGCAGTTCTTC
CASRTSAYNEQFF
>.|TRBJ2-1|TRBV18|TRBD2
TGTGCCAGCTCACCACCGGGACTAGCGGGGGCCTCCTCCTACAATGAGCAGTTCTTC
CASSPPGLAGASSYNEQFF